The rows below give T cell receptor beta chains drawn from one sample of a study of CD8 T cells in Susac syndrome. Each CDR3 protein is one row after TCRdb ran MiXCR on the immunoSEQ multiplex PCR reads. Here the sample spans 160,000 or so distinct CDR3 sequences, 94% being singletons. The sequenced sample was CD8+ T cells from PBMCs. The receptors derive from a human donor with multiple sclerosis. The CDR3 runs from the conserved cysteine through the conserved F or W. Fields, in order: CDR3 length, clone size, J gene, D gene, V gene, CDR3 protein, CDR3 DNA. D genes are given only for firm matches. Not every row has a clone size; where given, it reads once, few, many or a size class.

cdr3_length: 14; clone_size: -; j_call: TRBJ1-2; d_call: -; v_call: TRBV5-1; cdr3_aa: CASSSRRGDDGYTF; cdr3_nt: TGCGCCAGCAGCTCCCGGCGGGGCGACGATGGCTACACCTTC
cdr3_length: 15; clone_size: -; j_call: TRBJ1-1; d_call: -; v_call: TRBV4-1; cdr3_aa: CASSQVDRLNTEAFF; cdr3_nt: TGCGCCAGCAGCCAAGTCGACAGGCTGAACACTGAAGCTTTCTTT
cdr3_length: 16; clone_size: -; j_call: TRBJ2-7; d_call: -; v_call: TRBV3-1; cdr3_aa: CASSPSIGQDLYEQYF; cdr3_nt: TGTGCCAGCAGCCCCTCCATAGGGCAGGACTTATACGAGCAGTACTTC
cdr3_length: 14; clone_size: -; j_call: TRBJ2-7; d_call: TRBD1; v_call: TRBV5-6; cdr3_aa: CASSQGQGAIEQYF; cdr3_nt: TGTGCCAGCAGCCAAGGACAGGGGGCGATCGAGCAGTACTTC
cdr3_length: 14; clone_size: -; j_call: TRBJ2-7; d_call: -; v_call: TRBV3-1; cdr3_aa: CASSHGQITYEQYF; cdr3_nt: TGTGCCAGCAGCCACGGACAGATTACCTACGAGCAGTACTTC
cdr3_length: 17; clone_size: once; j_call: TRBJ2-1; d_call: TRBD2; v_call: TRBV2; cdr3_aa: CASSVRPSGGPYNEQFF; cdr3_nt: TGTGCCAGCAGTGTCAGACCTAGCGGGGGGCCCTACAATGAGCAGTTCTTC
cdr3_length: 16; clone_size: -; j_call: TRBJ2-1; d_call: TRBD1; v_call: TRBV4-1; cdr3_aa: CASSQRGTGYYNEQFF; cdr3_nt: TGCGCCAGCAGCCAAAGGGGGACAGGTTATTACAATGAGCAGTTCTTC
cdr3_length: 15; clone_size: -; j_call: TRBJ2-3; d_call: -; v_call: TRBV29-1; cdr3_aa: CSVSEGVRNTDTQYF; cdr3_nt: TGCAGCGTTTCCGAAGGGGTCCGCAATACAGATACGCAGTATTTT
cdr3_length: 12; clone_size: -; j_call: TRBJ2-7; d_call: -; v_call: TRBV4-1; cdr3_aa: CASSQDLDEQYF; cdr3_nt: TGCGCCAGCAGCCAAGACCTGGACGAGCAGTACTTC
cdr3_length: 15; clone_size: -; j_call: TRBJ1-2; d_call: TRBD1; v_call: TRBV9; cdr3_aa: CASSVDWDRANGYTF; cdr3_nt: TGTGCCAGCAGCGTAGACTGGGACAGGGCCAATGGCTACACCTTC
cdr3_length: 11; clone_size: -; j_call: TRBJ2-1; d_call: -; v_call: TRBV13; cdr3_aa: CASSEKNEQFF; cdr3_nt: TGTGCCAGCAGCGAGAAGAATGAGCAGTTCTTC
cdr3_length: 16; clone_size: -; j_call: TRBJ2-3; d_call: TRBD2; v_call: TRBV11-2; cdr3_aa: CASSLLAGLSTDTQYF; cdr3_nt: TGTGCCAGCAGCTTACTAGCGGGGTTAAGCACAGATACGCAGTATTTT
cdr3_length: 11; clone_size: -; j_call: TRBJ2-1; d_call: -; v_call: TRBV9; cdr3_aa: CASSVGGLQFF; cdr3_nt: TGTGCCAGCAGCGTAGGCGGACTCCAGTTCTTC
cdr3_length: 15; clone_size: -; j_call: TRBJ1-1; d_call: -; v_call: TRBV12-3/TRBV12-4; cdr3_aa: CASTQRWGRRTEAFF; cdr3_nt: TGTGCCAGCACCCAAAGGTGGGGGAGAAGGACTGAAGCTTTCTTT
cdr3_length: 14; clone_size: -; j_call: TRBJ2-7; d_call: -; v_call: TRBV7-7; cdr3_aa: CASSLRGPFDEQYF; cdr3_nt: TGTGCTAGCAGCTTAAGGGGCCCATTCGACGAGCAGTACTTC
cdr3_length: 15; clone_size: -; j_call: TRBJ1-2; d_call: -; v_call: TRBV15; cdr3_aa: CATSRGKEVRYGYTF; cdr3_nt: TGTGCCACCAGCAGAGGGAAAGAAGTACGCTATGGCTACACCTTC
cdr3_length: 14; clone_size: -; j_call: TRBJ2-7; d_call: -; v_call: TRBV13; cdr3_aa: CASSSRTAGYEQYF; cdr3_nt: TGTGCCAGCAGCTCGCGGACCGCCGGCTACGAGCAGTACTTC
cdr3_length: 12; clone_size: -; j_call: TRBJ1-1; d_call: -; v_call: TRBV24-1; cdr3_aa: CATLNRDGEAFF; cdr3_nt: TGTGCCACCCTTAACCGGGACGGTGAAGCTTTCTTT
cdr3_length: 14; clone_size: -; j_call: TRBJ1-4; d_call: TRBD1; v_call: TRBV7-9; cdr3_aa: CASSEFTTGTVLFF; cdr3_nt: TGTGCCAGCAGCGAATTCACGACCGGGACAGTACTGTTTTTT
cdr3_length: 15; clone_size: -; j_call: TRBJ2-7; d_call: TRBD1; v_call: TRBV9; cdr3_aa: CASSVVPGGFYEQYF; cdr3_nt: TGTGCCAGCAGCGTAGTCCCAGGGGGATTCTACGAGCAGTACTTC